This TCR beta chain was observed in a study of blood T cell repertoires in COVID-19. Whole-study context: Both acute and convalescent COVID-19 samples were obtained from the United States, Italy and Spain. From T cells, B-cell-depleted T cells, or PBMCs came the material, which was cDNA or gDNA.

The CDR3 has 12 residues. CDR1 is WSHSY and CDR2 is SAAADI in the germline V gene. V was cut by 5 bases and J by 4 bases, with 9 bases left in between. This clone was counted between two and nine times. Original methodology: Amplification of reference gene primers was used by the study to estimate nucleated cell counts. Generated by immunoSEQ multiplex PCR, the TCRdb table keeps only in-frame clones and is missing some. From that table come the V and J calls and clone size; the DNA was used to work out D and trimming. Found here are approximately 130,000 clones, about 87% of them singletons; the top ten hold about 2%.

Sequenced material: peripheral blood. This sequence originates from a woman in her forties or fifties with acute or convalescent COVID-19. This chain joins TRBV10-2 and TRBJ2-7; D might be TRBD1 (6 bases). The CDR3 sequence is CASSSQGYEQYF. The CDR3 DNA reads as TGCGCCAGCAGTTCTCAGGGGTACGAGCAGTACTTC.